A single sample is the source of the 12 T cell receptor beta chains below, sequenced in a study of blood T cell repertoires in COVID-19. The repertoire was sequenced with immunoSEQ multiplex PCR; TCRdb's copy has only in-frame clones and lacks some. This table has approximately 210,000 clones, more than 75% appearing once. Sequenced material: PBMCs or T cells enriched from blood (not recorded which). The receptors were sampled from a man aged 25 to 45 with acute COVID-19.

The genes are TRBV19 and TRBJ1-5, with 7 bases matching TRBD1. Trimming at V came to 2 bases and at J to 6 bases, leaving 10 bases not matched to a gene. This CDR3 is 16 amino acids long. CDR1 is LNHDA and CDR2 is SQIVND in the germline V gene (reference sequence). The DNA for the CDR3 is TGTGCCAGTAGTATAACGGTAACAGGGGCGAGTCAGCCCCAGCATTTT. The encoded protein is CASSITVTGASQPQHF.

V gene TRBV10-2 combines with J gene TRBJ2-1; TRBD2 might be the D (5 bases). Germline loops: CDR1 WSHSY, CDR2 SAAADI. CDR3 length: 12 residues. V lost 4 bases to trimming and J lost 11 bases, with 12 bases between them. The CDR3 region is CASSGTGSKQFF. The CDR3 DNA reads as TGCGCCAGCAGTGGCACTGGGAGTAAGCAGTTCTTC.

There are a few counts of this clone. V gene TRBV4-2 combines with J gene TRBJ2-7, with TRBD2 identical over 9 bases. The CDR3 consists of 18 residues. V shed 4 bases and J 0 bases; nucleotides not matched to a gene: 13. Per the germline V gene, CDR1 is LGHNA and CDR2 is YNFKEQ. The chain's CDR3 is CASSPSSLAGRSSYEQYF. In nucleotides, the CDR3 is TGTGCCAGCAGCCCTAGCAGCCTAGCGGGGAGGAGCTCCTACGAGCAGTACTTC.

This chain joins TRBV11-1 and TRBJ2-1, with 10 bases matching TRBD1. V trimming: 2 bases; J trimming: 1 base; junction bases outside the gene matches: 2. Germline assignment: CDR1 SGHAT and CDR2 FQDESV (reference sequence). CDR3 length: 16 residues. DNA of the CDR3: TGTGCCAGCAGCTTAAGACAGGGGGCTTCCTACAATGAGCAGTTCTTC. Its protein is CASSLRQGASYNEQFF.

The chain combines TRBV5-1 with TRBJ1-5; TRBD1 aligns across 12 bases. Trimming at V came to 0 bases and at J to 3 bases, leaving 1 base not matched to a gene. The CDR3 runs 16 residues. The germline V gene has CDR1 SGHRS and CDR2 YFSETQ. CDR3 DNA sequence: TGCGCCAGCAGCTTGGGGGACAGGGGGCTCAATCAGCCCCAGCATTTT. As protein: CASSLGDRGLNQPQHF.

The chain carries TRBV5-1 and TRBJ1-6; D call uncertain. Trimming shortened V by 0 bases and J by 7 bases, and 14 bases separated the two germline ends. Germline loops: CDR1 SGHRS, CDR2 YFSETQ. This CDR3 spans 16 amino acids. CDR3 protein: CASSLVSEAGNSPLHF. CDR3 bases: TGCGCCAGCAGCTTGGTTTCTGAGGCCGGCAATTCACCCCTCCACTTT.

The chain uses TRBV10-3 and TRBJ1-6; perhaps TRBD1 as D (6 bases). The CDR3 has 15 residues. Trimming stripped 3 bases from V and 7 bases from J, with 13 bases between. The germline CDR1 and CDR2 sequences are ENHRY and SYGVKD. Here the CDR3 DNA reads TGTGCCATCAGTGATTTGGGGGCGCGCAATTCACCCCTCCACTTT. Translating it yields CAISDLGARNSPLHF.

The chain combines TRBV5-6 with TRBJ2-5; 7 bases line up with TRBD2. Germline V gives CDR1 SGHDT, CDR2 YYEEEE. Trimming cost V 2 bases and J 0 bases; bases outside gene matches: 7. This CDR3 has 16 amino acids. The CDR3 bases are TGTGCCAGCAGCTTCAGACTAGCCACGTACCAAGAGACCCAGTACTTC. Its protein is CASSFRLATYQETQYF.

This clone came up once. The V call is TRBV13, the J call TRBJ1-1; D possibly corresponds to TRBD1 (5 bases). Trimming took 3 bases from V and 2 from J, leaving 7 bases between them. Germline V lookup: CDR1 PRHDT, CDR2 FYEKMQ (reference sequence). This CDR3 region has 13 residues. The CDR3 sequence: CASSFDRNTEAFF. CDR3 nucleotides: TGTGCCAGCAGCTTTGACAGAAACACTGAAGCTTTCTTT.

This clone was observed once. This chain links TRBV3-1 (or the pseudogene TRBV3-2) with TRBJ2-7; TRBD2 might be the D (7 bases). Trimming removed 4 bases from V and 6 bases from J, with 19 bases in between. There are 15 residues in the CDR3. Germline V CDR1 and CDR2: LGHDT, YNNKEL (reference sequence). CDR3 protein: CASSPLGGGGGEQYF. Here the CDR3 DNA reads TGTGCCAGCAGCCCCCTGGGGGGCGGGGGTGGCGAGCAGTACTTC.

The rearrangement links TRBV6-5 to TRBJ2-5, with TRBD1 matching over 8 bases. CDR1 MNHEY and CDR2 SVGAGI come from the germline V gene. CDR3 size: 13 residues. V was pared by 5 bases and J by 9 bases, with 8 bases of the junction left unmatched. CDR3 loop: CASSRQGLGAQYF. Written as DNA, the CDR3 is TGTGCCAGCAGTCGACAGGGGCTAGGGGCCCAGTACTTC.

This chain joins TRBV21-1 and TRBJ1-1. TRBV21-1 is reported as a pseudogene. The CDR3 spans 14 residues. The CDR3: CASSKAGLNTEAFF. CDR3 DNA: TGTGCCAGCAGCAAAGCCGGTCTGAACACTGAAGCTTTCTTT.